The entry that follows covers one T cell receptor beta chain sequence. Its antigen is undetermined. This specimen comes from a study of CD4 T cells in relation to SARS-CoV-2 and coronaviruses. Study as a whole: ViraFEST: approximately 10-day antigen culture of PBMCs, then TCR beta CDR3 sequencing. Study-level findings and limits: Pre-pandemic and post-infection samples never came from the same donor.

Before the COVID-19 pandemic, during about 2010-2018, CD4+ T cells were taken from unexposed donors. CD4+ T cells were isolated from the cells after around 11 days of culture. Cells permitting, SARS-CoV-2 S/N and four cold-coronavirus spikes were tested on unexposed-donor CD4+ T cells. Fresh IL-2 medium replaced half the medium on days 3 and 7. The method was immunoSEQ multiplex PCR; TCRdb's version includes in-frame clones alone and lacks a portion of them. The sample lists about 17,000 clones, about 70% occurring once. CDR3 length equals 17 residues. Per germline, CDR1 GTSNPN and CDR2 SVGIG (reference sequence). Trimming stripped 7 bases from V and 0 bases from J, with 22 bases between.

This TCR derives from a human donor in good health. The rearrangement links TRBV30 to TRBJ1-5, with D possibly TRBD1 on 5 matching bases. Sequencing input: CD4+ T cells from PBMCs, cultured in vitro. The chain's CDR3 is CAYRSRTTSYSNQPQHF. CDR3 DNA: TGTGCCTACCGATCCCGGACAACCTCGTATAGCAATCAGCCCCAGCATTTT.